This T cell receptor beta chain was retrieved from a study of early T cells in non-severe SARS-CoV-2 infection. On the study more broadly: The authors sequenced bulk RNA from unsorted whole blood, leaving chains unpaired. Notes on the study in general: Private and CD4 specificities were missed by VDJdb matching, which favored anti-spike CD8 responses.

The germline gives CDR1 SGHRS, CDR2 YFSETQ. The V end lost 5 bases, the J end lost 1 base, and 5 bases lay between the germline ends. The CDR3 covers 12 residues. Unique molecular identifiers (one per individual cDNA molecule) were attached. One entry per CDR3 protein results from TCRdb running MiXCR on the 5' RACE reads. The profile shows 35,000 to 45,000 distinct CDR3 sequences, roughly 6% of them singletons. This clonotype has ten or more counts. The antigen is undetermined. The receptor's source is an adult who was a healthcare worker with PCR-confirmed SARS-CoV-2 infection or an uninfected control (not recorded which). This chain joins TRBV5-1 and TRBJ2-3, with unresolved D. Material for sequencing was whole blood. CDR3 in amino acids: CASRYGTDTQYF. The CDR3 DNA reads TGCGCCAGCAGGTACGGCACAGATACGCAGTATTTT. The full variable domain, rest sourced from reference TRBV5-1 and TRBJ2-3, is KAGVTQTPRYLIKTRGQQVTLSCSPISGHRSVSWYQQTPGQGLQFLFEYFSETQRNKGNFPGRFSGRQFSNSRSEMNVSTLELGDSALYLCASRYGTDTQYFGPGTRLTVL.